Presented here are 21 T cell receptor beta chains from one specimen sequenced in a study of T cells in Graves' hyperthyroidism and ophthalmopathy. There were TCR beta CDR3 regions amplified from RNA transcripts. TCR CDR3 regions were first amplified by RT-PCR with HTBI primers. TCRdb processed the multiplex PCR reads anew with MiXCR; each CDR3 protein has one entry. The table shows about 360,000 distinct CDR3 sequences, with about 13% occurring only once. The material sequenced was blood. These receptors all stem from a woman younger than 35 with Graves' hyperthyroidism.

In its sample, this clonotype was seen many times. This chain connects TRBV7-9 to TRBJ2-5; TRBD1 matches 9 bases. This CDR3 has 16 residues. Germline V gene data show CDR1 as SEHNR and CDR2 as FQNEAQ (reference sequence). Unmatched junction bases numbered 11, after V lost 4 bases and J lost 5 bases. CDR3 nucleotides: TGTGCCAGCAGCTCGAGACAGGGGGGCAACGGGGAGACCCAGTACTTC. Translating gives CASSSRQGGNGETQYF.

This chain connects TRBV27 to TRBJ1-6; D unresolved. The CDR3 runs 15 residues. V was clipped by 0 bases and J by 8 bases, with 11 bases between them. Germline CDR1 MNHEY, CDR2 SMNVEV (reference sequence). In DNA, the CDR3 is TGTGCCAGCAGTTTATCGTTGGGAATTGATTCACCCCTCCACTTT. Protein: CASSLSLGIDSPLHF.

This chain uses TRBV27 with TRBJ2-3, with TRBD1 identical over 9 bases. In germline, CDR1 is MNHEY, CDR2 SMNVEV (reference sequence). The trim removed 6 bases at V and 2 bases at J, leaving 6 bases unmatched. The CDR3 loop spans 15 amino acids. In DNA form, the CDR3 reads TGTGCCAGCAGCCCGGGACAGGGAACCACAGATACGCAGTATTTT. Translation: CASSPGQGTTDTQYF.

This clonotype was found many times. The CDR3 protein is CASTRSYEQYF. Here the CDR3 DNA reads TGTGCCAGCACCCGGTCTTACGAGCAGTACTTC. The chain has TRBV11-2 and TRBJ2-7; D remains ambiguous. This CDR3 is 11 amino acids long. From germline, CDR1 is SGHAT and CDR2 FQNNGV. Deletions cut 7 bases from V and 4 bases from J, with 8 bases between. The whole variable domain, filled in from reference TRBV11-2 and TRBJ2-7, reads EAGVAQSPRYKIIEKRQSVAFWCNPISGHATLYWYQQILGQGPKLLIQFQNNGVVDDSQLPKDRFSAERLKGVDSTLKIQPAKLEDSAVYLCASTRSYEQYFGPGTRLTVT.

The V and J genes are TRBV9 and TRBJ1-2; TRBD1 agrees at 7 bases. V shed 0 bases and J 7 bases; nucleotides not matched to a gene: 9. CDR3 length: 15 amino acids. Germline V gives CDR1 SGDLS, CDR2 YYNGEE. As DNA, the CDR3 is TGTGCCAGCAGCGTAGAGGCCAGGGGGGAAAGTGGCTACACCTTC. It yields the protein CASSVEARGESGYTF.

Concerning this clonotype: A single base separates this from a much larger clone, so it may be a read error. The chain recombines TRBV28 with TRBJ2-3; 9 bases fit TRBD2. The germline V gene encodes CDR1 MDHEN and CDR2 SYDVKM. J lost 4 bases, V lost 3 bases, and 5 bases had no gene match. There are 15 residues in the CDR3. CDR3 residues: CASSFGTSSPDTQYF. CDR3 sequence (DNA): TGTGCCAGCAGTTTTGGGACTAGCTCACCAGATACGCAGTATTTT. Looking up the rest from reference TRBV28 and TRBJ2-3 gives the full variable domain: DVKVTQSSRYLVKRTGEKVFLECVQDMDHENMFWYRQDPGLGLRLIYFSYDVKMKEKGDIPEGYSVSREKKERFSLILESASTNQTSMYLCASSFGTSSPDTQYFGPGTRLTVL.

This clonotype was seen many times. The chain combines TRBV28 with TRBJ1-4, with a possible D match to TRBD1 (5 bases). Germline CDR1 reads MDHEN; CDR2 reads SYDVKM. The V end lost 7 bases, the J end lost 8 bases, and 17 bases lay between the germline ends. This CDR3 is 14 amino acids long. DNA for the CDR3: TGTGCCAGCACCTGGGGATCTCGGGGGGAAAAACTGTTTTTT. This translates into CASTWGSRGEKLFF.

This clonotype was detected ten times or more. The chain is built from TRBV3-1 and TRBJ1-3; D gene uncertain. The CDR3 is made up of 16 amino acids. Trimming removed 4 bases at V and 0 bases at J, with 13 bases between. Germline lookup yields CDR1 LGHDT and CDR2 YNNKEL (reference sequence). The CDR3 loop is CASSLNPGLSGNTIYF. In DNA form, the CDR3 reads TGTGCCAGCAGCCTGAATCCCGGCCTCTCTGGAAACACCATATATTTT. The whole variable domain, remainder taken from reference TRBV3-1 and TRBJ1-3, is DTAVSQTPKYLVTQMGNDKSIKCEQNLGHDTMYWYKQDSKKFLKIMFSYNNKELIINETVPNRFSPKSPDKAHLNLHINSLELGDSAVYFCASSLNPGLSGNTIYFGEGSWLTVV.

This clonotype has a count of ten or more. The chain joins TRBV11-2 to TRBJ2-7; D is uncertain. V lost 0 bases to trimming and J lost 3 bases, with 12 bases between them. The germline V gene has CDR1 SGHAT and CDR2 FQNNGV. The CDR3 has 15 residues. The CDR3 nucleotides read TGTGCCAGCAGCTTAGATCCCGGTTTCGACTACGAGCAGTACTTC. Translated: CASSLDPGFDYEQYF.

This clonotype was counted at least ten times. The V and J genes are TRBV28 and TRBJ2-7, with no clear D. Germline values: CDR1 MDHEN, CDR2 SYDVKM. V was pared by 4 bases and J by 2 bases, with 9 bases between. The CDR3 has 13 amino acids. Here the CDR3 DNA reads TGTGCCAGCAGTTCCAACAGAGCCTACGAGCAGTACTTC. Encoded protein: CASSSNRAYEQYF.

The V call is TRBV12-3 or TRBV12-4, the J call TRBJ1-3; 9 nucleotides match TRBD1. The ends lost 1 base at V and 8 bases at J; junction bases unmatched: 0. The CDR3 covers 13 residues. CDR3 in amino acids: CASSLGQGDTIYF. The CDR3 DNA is TGTGCCAGCAGTTTAGGACAGGGGGACACCATATATTTT.

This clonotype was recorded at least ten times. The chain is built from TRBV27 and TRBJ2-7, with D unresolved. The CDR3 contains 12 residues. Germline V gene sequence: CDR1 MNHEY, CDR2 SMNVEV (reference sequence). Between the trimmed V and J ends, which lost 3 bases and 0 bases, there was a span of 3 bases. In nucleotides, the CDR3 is TGTGCCAGCAGTTTCTACTCCTACGAGCAGTACTTC. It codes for CASSFYSYEQYF.

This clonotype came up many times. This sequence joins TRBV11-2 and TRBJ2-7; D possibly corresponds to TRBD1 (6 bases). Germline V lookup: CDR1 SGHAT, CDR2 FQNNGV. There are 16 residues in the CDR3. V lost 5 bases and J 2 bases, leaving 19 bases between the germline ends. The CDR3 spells CASSRTGQSRPYEQYF. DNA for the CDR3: TGTGCCAGCAGCCGAACAGGACAGAGTCGCCCCTACGAGCAGTACTTC. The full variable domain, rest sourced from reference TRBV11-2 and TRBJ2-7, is EAGVAQSPRYKIIEKRQSVAFWCNPISGHATLYWYQQILGQGPKLLIQFQNNGVVDDSQLPKDRFSAERLKGVDSTLKIQPAKLEDSAVYLCASSRTGQSRPYEQYFGPGTRLTVT.

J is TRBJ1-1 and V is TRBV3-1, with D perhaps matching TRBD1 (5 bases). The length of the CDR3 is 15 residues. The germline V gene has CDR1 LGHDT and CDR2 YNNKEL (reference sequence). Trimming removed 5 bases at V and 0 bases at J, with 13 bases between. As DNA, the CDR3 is TGTGCCAGCAGCTTAGGGGCAGGGATGAACACTGAAGCTTTCTTT. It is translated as CASSLGAGMNTEAFF. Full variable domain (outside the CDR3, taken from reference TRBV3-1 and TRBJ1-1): DTAVSQTPKYLVTQMGNDKSIKCEQNLGHDTMYWYKQDSKKFLKIMFSYNNKELIINETVPNRFSPKSPDKAHLNLHINSLELGDSAVYFCASSLGAGMNTEAFFGQGTRLTVV.

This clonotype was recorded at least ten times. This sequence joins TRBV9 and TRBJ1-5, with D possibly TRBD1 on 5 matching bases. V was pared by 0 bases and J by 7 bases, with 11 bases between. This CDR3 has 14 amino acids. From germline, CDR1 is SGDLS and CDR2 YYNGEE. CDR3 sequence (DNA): TGTGCCAGCAGCGTAGAGGGGAAGGGACAGCCCCAGCATTTT. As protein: CASSVEGKGQPQHF.

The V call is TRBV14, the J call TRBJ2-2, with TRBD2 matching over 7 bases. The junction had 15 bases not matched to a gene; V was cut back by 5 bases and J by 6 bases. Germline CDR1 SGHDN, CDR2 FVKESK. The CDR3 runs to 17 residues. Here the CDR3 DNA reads TGTGCCAGCAGCAGATCCTATGGGGACTATTGGTCCGGGGAGCTGTTTTTT. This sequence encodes CASSRSYGDYWSGELFF.

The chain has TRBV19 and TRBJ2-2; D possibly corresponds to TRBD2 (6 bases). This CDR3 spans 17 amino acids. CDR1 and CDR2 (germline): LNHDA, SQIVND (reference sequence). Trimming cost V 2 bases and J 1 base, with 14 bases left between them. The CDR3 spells CASSIPLAELNTGELFF. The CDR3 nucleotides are TGTGCCAGTAGTATACCGTTAGCGGAACTGAACACCGGGGAGCTGTTTTTT. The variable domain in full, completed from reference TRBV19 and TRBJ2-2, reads DGGITQSPKYLFRKEGQNVTLSCEQNLNHDAMYWYRQDPGQGLRLIYYSQIVNDFQKGDIAEGYSVSREKKESFPLTVTSAQKNPTAFYLCASSIPLAELNTGELFFGEGSRLTVL.

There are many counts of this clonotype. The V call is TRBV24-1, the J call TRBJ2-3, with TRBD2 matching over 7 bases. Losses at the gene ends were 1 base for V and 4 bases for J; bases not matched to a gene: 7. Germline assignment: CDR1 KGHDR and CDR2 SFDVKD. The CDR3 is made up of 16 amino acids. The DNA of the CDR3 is TGTGCCACCAGTGATTTACCCCAAGCGGGATCAGATACGCAGTATTTT. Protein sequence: CATSDLPQAGSDTQYF.

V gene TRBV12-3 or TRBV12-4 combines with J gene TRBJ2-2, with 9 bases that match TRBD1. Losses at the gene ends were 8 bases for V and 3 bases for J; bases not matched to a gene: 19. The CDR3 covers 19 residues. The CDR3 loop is CASSPPGTGFDPDTGELFF. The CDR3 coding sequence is TGTGCCAGCTCACCACCTGGGACAGGGTTTGATCCGGACACCGGGGAGCTGTTTTTT.

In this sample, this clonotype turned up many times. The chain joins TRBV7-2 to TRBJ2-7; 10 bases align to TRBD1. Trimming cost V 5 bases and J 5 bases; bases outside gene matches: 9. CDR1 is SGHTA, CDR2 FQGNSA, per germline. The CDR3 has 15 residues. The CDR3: CASSPSGQGTHEQYF. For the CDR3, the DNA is TGTGCCAGCAGCCCGTCGGGACAGGGGACTCACGAGCAGTACTTC.

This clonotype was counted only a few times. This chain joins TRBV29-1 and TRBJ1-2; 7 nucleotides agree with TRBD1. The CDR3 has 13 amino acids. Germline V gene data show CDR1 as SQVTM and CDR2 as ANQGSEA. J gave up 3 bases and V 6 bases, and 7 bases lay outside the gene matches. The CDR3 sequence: CSVFRGSDYGYTF. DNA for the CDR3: TGCAGCGTCTTCAGGGGGTCAGACTATGGCTACACCTTC.